A single sample is the source of the 12 T cell receptor beta chains below, sequenced in a study of technical replicates of blood from a handful of donors. The protocol was immunoSEQ multiplex PCR, while the TCRdb copy is restricted to in-frame clones and leaves out a portion. The table has around 76,000 clones, almost 98% seen once; the top ten hold 0.22%. The specimen sequenced was T cells isolated from PBMCs. Receptors originate from a human donor in good health.

The gene calls are TRBV4-1 and TRBJ2-1; 12 nucleotides align to TRBD1. The junction had 7 bases not matched to a gene; V was cut back by 1 base and J by 9 bases. This CDR3 contains 16 residues. CDR1 is MGHRA, CDR2 YSYEKL, per germline. The CDR3 sequence is CASSQGHGTGGTEQFF. CDR3 DNA sequence: TGCGCCAGCAGCCAAGGACACGGGACAGGGGGCACTGAGCAGTTCTTC.

The chain couples TRBV5-6 to TRBJ2-5; D is perhaps TRBD1 (6 bases). V was shortened by 7 bases and J by 5 bases, with 24 bases between the two germline ends. Germline V lookup: CDR1 SGHDT, CDR2 YYEEEE. The CDR3 length is 16 residues. The CDR3 region is CASQTVGQRGLETQYF. The CDR3 DNA follows: TGTGCCAGCCAAACTGTAGGGCAGAGGGGGTTGGAGACCCAGTACTTC.

The chain uses TRBV25-1 and TRBJ2-6; TRBD1 might be the D (6 bases). The CDR3 has 16 residues. CDR1 and CDR2 from the germline V gene are MGHDK and SYGVNS. The V gene lost 3 bases and the J gene lost 0 bases, with 9 bases spanning the gap. The DNA of the CDR3 is TGTGCCAGCAGTGATACGGGACACTCTGGGGCCAACGTCCTGACTTTC. This gives the protein CASSDTGHSGANVLTF.

The gene calls are TRBV6-5 and TRBJ1-1, with TRBD1 matching 9 bases. Per the germline V gene, CDR1 is MNHEY and CDR2 is SVGAGI. V lost 2 bases and J lost 11; bases outside the gene matches: 3. The CDR3 has 12 residues. Written as DNA, the CDR3 is TGTGCCAGCAGTTACGGGACAGGGAACGCTTTCTTT. Encoded protein: CASSYGTGNAFF.

The chain recombines TRBV6-1 with TRBJ1-2, with 9 nucleotides matching TRBD1. Germline V gene sequence: CDR1 MNHNS, CDR2 SASEGT. Losses at the gene ends were 8 bases for V and 4 bases for J; bases not matched to a gene: 8. CDR3 size: 14 residues. CDR3 sequence (DNA): TGTGCCAGCCTGAAGACAGGGGGTTCCTATGGCTACACCTTC. Amino acids: CASLKTGGSYGYTF.

The table lists this clone with a count of one. The CDR3, as DNA: TGTGCCAGCAGCGTAGTGGGGACTAGCGGGTTCTTAGGGCAGTTCTTC. The encoded protein is CASSVVGTSGFLGQFF. The V gene is TRBV9, the J gene TRBJ2-1; 12 nucleotides line up with TRBD2. V was clipped by 0 bases and J by 12 bases; unmatched bases: 10. The CDR3 consists of 16 residues. Germline lookup yields CDR1 SGDLS and CDR2 YYNGEE.

This sequence joins TRBV7-2 and TRBJ2-3; D is unresolved. The V and J ends lost 5 bases and 1 base respectively, with 10 bases between them. The CDR3 extends over 14 amino acids. Germline V gene sequence: CDR1 SGHTA, CDR2 FQGNSA. The CDR3 DNA reads TGTGCCAGCAGCGCTCGACTTCGCACAGATACGCAGTATTTT. Amino acids: CASSARLRTDTQYF.

The chain couples TRBV5-4 to TRBJ2-3; 7 nucleotides agree with TRBD2. The junction had 9 bases not matched to a gene; V was cut back by 2 bases and J by 3 bases. The CDR3 covers 16 residues. From germline, CDR1 is SGHNT and CDR2 YYREEE (reference sequence). The CDR3 DNA sequence: TGTGCCAGCAGCTTATGGACTAGTGCCCTTACAGATACGCAGTATTTT. Protein: CASSLWTSALTDTQYF.

The rearrangement uses TRBV4-2 and TRBJ1-1, with TRBD1 as a possible D gene (6 bases). Between the trimmed V and J ends, which lost 2 bases and 4 bases, there was a span of 14 bases. The length of the CDR3 is 15 residues. CDR1 LGHNA and CDR2 YNFKEQ come from the germline V gene. This CDR3 is CASSQQWGGRTEAFF. In DNA form, the CDR3 reads TGTGCCAGCAGCCAACAATGGGGGGGCCGCACTGAAGCTTTCTTT.

For the CDR3, the DNA is TGTGCCAGCAGTCAACCGGGACAGGGCAAAGAGACCCAGTACTTC. Protein sequence: CASSQPGQGKETQYF. The chain has TRBV28 and TRBJ2-5; 9 bases fit TRBD1. V shed 5 bases, J shed 3 bases, and the junction held 7 bases outside the gene matches. Germline V gene lookup returns CDR1 MDHEN and CDR2 SYDVKM. The CDR3 contains 15 residues.

The chain links TRBV19 to TRBJ2-5; 7 bases fit TRBD2. The CDR3 has 15 residues. With 3 bases clipped from V and 1 base from J, the junction kept 5 bases outside the gene matches. Germline-derived CDR1 and CDR2 are LNHDA and SQIVND (reference sequence). CDR3 loop: CASSMRGGFQETQYF. CDR3 sequence (DNA): TGTGCCAGTAGTATGCGCGGGGGATTCCAAGAGACCCAGTACTTC. Based on the CDR3 plus reference TRBV19 and TRBJ2-5, the full variable domain is DGGITQSPKYLFRKEGQNVTLSCEQNLNHDAMYWYRQDPGQGLRLIYYSQIVNDFQKGDIAEGYSVSREKKESFPLTVTSAQKNPTAFYLCASSMRGGFQETQYFGPGTRLLVL.

V and J are TRBV6-5 and TRBJ2-1; 8 bases map to TRBD1. There are 12 residues in the CDR3. Trimming cost V 10 bases and J 4 bases; bases outside gene matches: 3. Germline-derived CDR1 and CDR2 are MNHEY and SVGAGI. CDR3 residues: CATWDRYNEQFF. The DNA of the CDR3 is TGTGCCACCTGGGACAGGTACAATGAGCAGTTCTTC.